These 15 T cell receptor beta chains originate from one sample sequenced in a study of cytomegalovirus exposure and HLA in healthy donors. Primers: 60 Vbeta forward and 13 Jbeta reverse. TCRdb's copy holds only in-frame clones and misses some; the assay was immunoSEQ multiplex PCR. This repertoire includes roughly 120,000 clones. Specimen: PBMCs. The receptor set was obtained from a man in his thirties or forties in good health and CMV-seronegative.

The gene calls are TRBV5-4 and TRBJ2-5; 10 nucleotides match TRBD1. Germline trimming cut 2 bases from V and 5 bases from J; bases unmatched to any gene: 9. Germline assignment: CDR1 SGHNT and CDR2 YYREEE (reference sequence). This CDR3 has 16 residues. The CDR3, as DNA: TGTGCCAGCAGCTTTAAGACAGGGGGCGAGGGGGAGACCCAGTACTTC. It is translated as CASSFKTGGEGETQYF.

The V call is TRBV6-5, the J call TRBJ1-4; the match to TRBD1 covers 7 bases. Germline loops: CDR1 MNHEY, CDR2 SVGAGI. This CDR3 is 15 amino acids long. J gave up 4 bases and V 2 bases, and 4 bases lay outside the gene matches. CDR3 DNA sequence: TGTGCCAGCAGTTACCTGGGACAGATTAATGAAAAACTGTTTTTT. Its translation: CASSYLGQINEKLFF.

The chain combines TRBV18 with TRBJ2-5; D is possibly TRBD2 (5 bases). Matching the DNA end better, TRBJ2-7 makes the J call doubtful. Per germline, CDR1 KGHSH and CDR2 LQKENI. The CDR3 contains 17 residues. The CDR3 nucleotides are TGTGCCAGCTCAAACCTTCCTACCGGGATAAGCTCCTACGAGCAGTACTTC. Residues: CASSNLPTGISSYEQYF.

This chain joins TRBV18 and TRBJ1-1; D is uncertain. V shed 3 bases and J shed 1 base, with 12 bases lying between them. This CDR3 region has 15 residues. Germline V lookup: CDR1 KGHSH, CDR2 LQKENI. The CDR3 region has the DNA TGTGCCAGCTCACCGCGAGGGCTACAGAACACTGAAGCTTTCTTT. Its translation: CASSPRGLQNTEAFF.

The V call is TRBV5-1, the J call TRBJ1-2, with TRBD1 matching over 7 bases. The CDR3 loop spans 15 amino acids. Looked up from germline, CDR1 is SGHRS and CDR2 is YFSETQ. The V gene end was trimmed by 4 bases and the J gene end by 2 bases; junction bases not matched to a gene: 8. The CDR3 DNA reads as TGCGCCAGCAGCGTATCCGGGACAGCGAACTATGGCTACACCTTC. As protein: CASSVSGTANYGYTF.

The CDR3 spells CASSYRGSDDEQYF. The CDR3 region has the DNA TGTGCCAGCAGTTATAGAGGGTCAGACGACGAGCAGTACTTC. The rearrangement links TRBV27 to TRBJ2-7; D is perhaps TRBD2 (5 bases). The germline V gene encodes CDR1 MNHEY and CDR2 SMNVEV (reference sequence). The V and J ends lost 4 bases and 5 bases respectively, with 15 bases between them. The CDR3 runs to 14 residues.

The chain has TRBV7-2 and TRBJ1-1; tentative D call: TRBD1 (6 bases). Trimming pared 5 bases from V and 6 bases from J, leaving 22 bases between. The CDR3 has 16 residues. CDR1 SGHTA and CDR2 FQGNSA come from the germline V gene. The CDR3 sequence is CASSPKRGGGHAEAFF. The CDR3 nucleotides read TGTGCCAGCAGCCCCAAGAGGGGGGGAGGACACGCTGAAGCTTTCTTT.

The CDR3: CASSLAGGLRDEQFF. DNA for the CDR3: TGTGCCAGCAGCTTGGCCGGGGGGCTTAGGGATGAGCAGTTCTTC. The chain has TRBV5-4 and TRBJ2-1, with TRBD2 as a possible D gene (7 bases). The V and J ends lost 0 bases and 8 bases respectively, with 15 bases between them. The germline gives CDR1 SGHNT, CDR2 YYREEE (reference sequence). CDR3 size: 15 residues. Looking up the rest from reference TRBV5-4 and TRBJ2-1 gives the full variable domain: ETGVTQSPTHLIKTRGQQVTLRCSSQSGHNTVSWYQQALGQGPQFIFQYYREEENGRGNFPPRFSGLQFPNYSSELNVNALELDDSALYLCASSLAGGLRDEQFFGPGTRLTVL.

V usage is TRBV6-4 and J usage is TRBJ1-2, with TRBD1 matching over 8 bases. CDR3 length: 13 residues. Germline V CDR1 and CDR2: MRHNA, SNTAGT. V lost 0 bases to trimming and J lost 8 bases; unmatched junction nucleotides: 2. For the CDR3, the DNA is TGTGCCAGCAGTGACTCAGGACAGGGCGGCTACACCTTC. Translating gives CASSDSGQGGYTF.

This chain links TRBV4-3 with TRBJ1-2, with 7 bases identical to TRBD1. Germline CDR1 is LGHNA and CDR2 is YSLEER. The CDR3 covers 15 residues. V was pared by 0 bases and J by 5 bases, with 6 bases of the junction left unmatched. CDR3 DNA: TGCGCCAGCAGCCAAGATCTCCCAGGGGGATATGGCTACACCTTC. It specifies CASSQDLPGGYGYTF.

J is TRBJ1-1 and V is TRBV5-6; the match to TRBD1 covers 7 bases. Germline assignment: CDR1 SGHDT and CDR2 YYEEEE. The CDR3 runs 17 residues. Trimming at V came to 0 bases and at J to 4 bases, leaving 12 bases not matched to a gene. Written as DNA, the CDR3 is TGTGCCAGCAGCTTGGGAGGGACAGCCTTGAGGAGCACTGAAGCTTTCTTT. Residues: CASSLGGTALRSTEAFF.

The chain recombines TRBV27 with TRBJ2-1; D uncertain. Germline CDR1 is MNHEY and CDR2 is SMNVEV (reference sequence). CDR3 length: 11 amino acids. The germline V and J ends were trimmed by 5 bases and 3 bases, with 2 bases remaining between them. The CDR3 sequence is CASSLYNEQFF. CDR3 DNA sequence: TGTGCCAGCAGTCTCTACAATGAGCAGTTCTTC.

CDR3 in DNA: TGTGCCAGCAGCTTGAGCGGGGGCGGGGAAGATACGCAGTATTTT. Translation gives CASSLSGGGEDTQYF. The chain has TRBV7-7 and TRBJ2-3; 8 nucleotides agree with TRBD2. CDR1 is SSHAT, CDR2 FNYEAQ, per germline (reference sequence). J gave up 5 bases and V 3 bases, and 7 bases lay outside the gene matches. CDR3 length: 15 residues.

The CDR3 sequence: CASSLGGGAGETQYF. The CDR3 nucleotides read TGTGCCAGCAGCTTGGGAGGGGGGGCCGGCGAGACCCAGTACTTC. The chain has TRBV5-4 and TRBJ2-5; tentative D call: TRBD2 (7 bases). Germline CDR1 reads SGHNT; CDR2 reads YYREEE (reference sequence). Trimming stripped 0 bases from V and 5 bases from J, with 14 bases between. The CDR3 is made up of 15 amino acids.

V usage is TRBV7-6 and J usage is TRBJ1-1, with 8 bases fitting TRBD1. Germline CDR1 SGHVS, CDR2 FNYEAQ. V lost 3 bases and J lost 4; bases outside the gene matches: 10. This CDR3 contains 16 residues. Here the CDR3 reads CASSLGISGGSTEAFF. The CDR3 bases are TGTGCCAGCAGCTTGGGGATATCAGGGGGCAGCACTGAAGCTTTCTTT.